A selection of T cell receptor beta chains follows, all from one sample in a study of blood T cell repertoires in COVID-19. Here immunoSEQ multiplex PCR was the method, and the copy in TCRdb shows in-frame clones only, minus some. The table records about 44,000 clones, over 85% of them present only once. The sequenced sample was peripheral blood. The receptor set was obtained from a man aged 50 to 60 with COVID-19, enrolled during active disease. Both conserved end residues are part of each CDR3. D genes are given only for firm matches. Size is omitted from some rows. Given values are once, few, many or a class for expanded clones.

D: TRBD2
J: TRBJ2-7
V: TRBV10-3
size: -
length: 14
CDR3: CAISEGLAVYEQYF
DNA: TGTGCCATCAGTGAGGGACTAGCGGTCTACGAGCAGTACTTC

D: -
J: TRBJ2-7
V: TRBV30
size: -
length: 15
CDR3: CAWQKGTGGAYEQYF
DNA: TGTGCCTGGCAAAAGGGCACAGGGGGGGCCTACGAGCAGTACTTC

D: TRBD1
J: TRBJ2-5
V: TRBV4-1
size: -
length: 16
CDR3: CASSQNWGQTQETQYF
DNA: TGCGCCAGCAGCCAAAATTGGGGACAGACACAAGAGACCCAGTACTTC

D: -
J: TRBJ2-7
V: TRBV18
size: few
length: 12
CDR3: CASSEAVGEQYF
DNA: TGTGCCAGCTCCGAAGCCGTCGGCGAGCAGTACTTC

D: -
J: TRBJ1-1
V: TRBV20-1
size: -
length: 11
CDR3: CSARKAGEAFF
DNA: TGCAGTGCTAGAAAAGCAGGTGAAGCTTTCTTT

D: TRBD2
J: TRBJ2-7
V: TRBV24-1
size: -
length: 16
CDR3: CATSDGTSGSTYEQYF
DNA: TGTGCCACCAGTGATGGGACTAGCGGGAGTACCTACGAGCAGTACTTC

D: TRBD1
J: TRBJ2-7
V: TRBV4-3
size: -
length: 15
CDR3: CASSQNPTGADEQYF
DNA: TGCGCCAGCAGCCAAAATCCGACAGGGGCGGACGAGCAGTACTTC

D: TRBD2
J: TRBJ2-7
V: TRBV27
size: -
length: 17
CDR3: CASSLSLSSGGSYEQYF
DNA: TGTGCCAGCAGTTTATCGCTAAGTTCGGGAGGCTCCTACGAGCAGTACTTC

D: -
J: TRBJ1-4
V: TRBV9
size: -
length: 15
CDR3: CASSVAGRPPEKLFF
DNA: TGTGCCAGCAGCGTAGCAGGGCGGCCGCCTGAAAAACTGTTTTTT

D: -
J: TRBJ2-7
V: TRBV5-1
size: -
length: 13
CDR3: CASSPLRRSEQYF
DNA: TGCGCCAGCAGCCCCCTCCGCAGGTCCGAGCAGTACTTC

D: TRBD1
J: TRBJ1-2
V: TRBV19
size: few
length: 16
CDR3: CASSTSWTGVGYGYTF
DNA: TGTGCCAGTAGTACGTCCTGGACAGGGGTTGGGTATGGCTACACCTTC

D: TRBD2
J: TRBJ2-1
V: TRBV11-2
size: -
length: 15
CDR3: CASSQIRTSGNEQFF
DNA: TGTGCCAGCAGCCAAATTCGGACTAGCGGGAATGAGCAGTTCTTC

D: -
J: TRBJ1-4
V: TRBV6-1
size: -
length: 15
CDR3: CASSEWVQGGEKLFF
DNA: TGTGCCAGCAGTGAATGGGTGCAGGGTGGTGAAAAACTGTTTTTT

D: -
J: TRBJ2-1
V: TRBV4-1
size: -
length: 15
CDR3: CASSPVEGSYNEQFF
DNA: TGCGCCAGCAGCCCCGTTGAGGGCTCCTACAATGAGCAGTTCTTC

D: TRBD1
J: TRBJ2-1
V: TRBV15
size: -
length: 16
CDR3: CATSRDLAGGKNEQFF
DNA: TGTGCCACCAGCAGAGATTTGGCAGGGGGAAAGAATGAGCAGTTCTTC

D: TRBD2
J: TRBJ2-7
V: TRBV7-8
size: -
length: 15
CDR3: CASSSGLAATYEQYF
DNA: TGTGCCAGCAGCTCCGGACTAGCGGCTACCTACGAGCAGTACTTC

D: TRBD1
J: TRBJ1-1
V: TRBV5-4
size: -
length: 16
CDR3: CASSLGAPAGGTEAFF
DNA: TGTGCCAGCAGCTTGGGTGCGCCGGCAGGGGGGACTGAAGCTTTCTTT

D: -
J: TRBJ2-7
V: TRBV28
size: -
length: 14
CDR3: CASSLLVSLYEQYF
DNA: TGTGCCAGCAGTTTACTAGTCTCGTTGTACGAGCAGTACTTC

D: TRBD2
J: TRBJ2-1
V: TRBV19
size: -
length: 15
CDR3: CASRTSGPSYNEQFF
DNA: TGTGCCAGTAGGACTAGCGGCCCTTCCTACAATGAGCAGTTCTTC

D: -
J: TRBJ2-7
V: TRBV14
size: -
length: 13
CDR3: CASSLRVFYEQYF
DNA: TGTGCCAGCAGCCTCCGGGTCTTCTACGAGCAGTACTTC

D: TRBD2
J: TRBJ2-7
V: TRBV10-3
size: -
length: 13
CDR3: CAISDGGVGEQYF
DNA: TGTGCCATCAGTGATGGGGGGGTTGGCGAGCAGTACTTC

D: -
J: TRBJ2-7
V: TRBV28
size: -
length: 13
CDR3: CASSLYSAGEQYF
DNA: TGTGCCAGCAGTTTATACTCCGCGGGTGAGCAGTACTTC

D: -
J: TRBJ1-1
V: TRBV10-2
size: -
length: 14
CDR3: CASRETPGLPEAFF
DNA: TGCGCCAGCAGGGAAACACCCGGGTTGCCTGAAGCTTTCTTT

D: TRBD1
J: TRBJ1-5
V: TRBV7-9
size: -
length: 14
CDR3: CASSPVTGPKPQHF
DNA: TGTGCCAGCAGCCCCGTGACAGGGCCGAAACCCCAGCATTTT

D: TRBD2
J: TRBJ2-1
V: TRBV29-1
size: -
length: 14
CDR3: CSVAGLAEGNEQFF
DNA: TGCAGCGTTGCCGGACTAGCGGAAGGCAATGAGCAGTTCTTC

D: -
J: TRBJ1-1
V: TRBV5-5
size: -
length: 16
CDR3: CASSLVGELADSEAFF
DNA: TGTGCCAGCAGCTTGGTGGGAGAGTTAGCCGACTCTGAAGCTTTCTTT

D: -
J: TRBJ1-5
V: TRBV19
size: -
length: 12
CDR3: CASRGVNQPQHF
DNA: TGTGCCAGTAGGGGAGTCAATCAGCCCCAGCATTTT

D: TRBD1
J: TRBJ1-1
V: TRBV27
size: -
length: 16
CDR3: CASSLTGTGISTEAFF
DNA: TGTGCCAGCAGTTTAACCGGGACAGGGATTTCCACTGAAGCTTTCTTT

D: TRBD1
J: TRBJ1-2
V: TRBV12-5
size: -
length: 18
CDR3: CASGLGLSPGQGLYGYTF
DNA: TGTGCTAGTGGTTTGGGCCTGTCCCCGGGACAGGGGCTCTATGGCTACACCTTC

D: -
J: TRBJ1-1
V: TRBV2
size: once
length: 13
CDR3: CASSASEGTEAFF
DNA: TGTGCCAGCAGTGCCTCCGAGGGCACTGAAGCTTTCTTT

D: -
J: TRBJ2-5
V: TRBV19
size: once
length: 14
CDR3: CASSVGAAQETQYF
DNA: TGTGCCAGTAGTGTGGGGGCAGCCCAAGAGACCCAGTACTTC

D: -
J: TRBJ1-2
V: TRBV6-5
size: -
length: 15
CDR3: CASSYSGVANYGYTF
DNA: TGTGCCAGCAGTTACTCGGGCGTAGCTAACTATGGCTACACCTTC

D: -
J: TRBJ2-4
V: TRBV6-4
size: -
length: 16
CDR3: CASSDSRRERICIQYF
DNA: TGTGCCAGCAGTGACTCGCGTCGGGAGCGAATTTGCATTCAGTACTTC

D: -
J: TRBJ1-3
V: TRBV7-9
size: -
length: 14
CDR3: CASSPTGAGNTIYF
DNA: TGTGCCAGCAGCCCAACAGGAGCCGGAAACACCATATATTTT

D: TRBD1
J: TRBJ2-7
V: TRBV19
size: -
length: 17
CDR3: CASSPGTGRGGSYEQYF
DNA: TGTGCCAGTAGTCCCGGGACAGGGCGCGGAGGATCCTACGAGCAGTACTTC

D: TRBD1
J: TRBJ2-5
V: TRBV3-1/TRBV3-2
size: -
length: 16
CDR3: CASSLNPQGAGETQYF
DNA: TGTGCCAGCAGCCTAAACCCCCAGGGGGCGGGGGAGACCCAGTACTTC

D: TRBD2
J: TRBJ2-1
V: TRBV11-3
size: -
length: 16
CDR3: CASSRSSGRRYNEQFF
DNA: TGTGCCAGCAGCCGCTCTAGCGGGAGGAGGTACAATGAGCAGTTCTTC

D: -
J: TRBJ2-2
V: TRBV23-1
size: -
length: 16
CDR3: CASSQFLGRNTGELFF
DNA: TGCGCCAGCAGTCAATTTCTGGGGCGGAACACCGGGGAGCTGTTTTTT

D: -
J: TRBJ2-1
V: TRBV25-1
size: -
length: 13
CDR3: CASSGGRYNEQFF
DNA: TGTGCCAGCAGTGGGGGCCGATACAATGAGCAGTTCTTC

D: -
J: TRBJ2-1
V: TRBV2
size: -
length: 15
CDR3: CASTEISEPYNEQFF
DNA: TGTGCCAGCACCGAAATTAGCGAGCCCTACAATGAGCAGTTCTTC

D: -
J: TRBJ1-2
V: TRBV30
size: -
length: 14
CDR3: CAWSVWGGNYGYTF
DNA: TGTGCCTGGAGTGTATGGGGAGGAAACTATGGCTACACCTTC

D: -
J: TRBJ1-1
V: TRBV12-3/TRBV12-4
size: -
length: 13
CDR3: CASGKGVNTEAFF
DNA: TGTGCCAGCGGCAAGGGAGTGAACACTGAAGCTTTCTTT

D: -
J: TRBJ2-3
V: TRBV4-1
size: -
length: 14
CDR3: CASSQVLGTDTQYF
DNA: TGCGCCAGCAGCCAAGTACTGGGCACAGATACGCAGTATTTT

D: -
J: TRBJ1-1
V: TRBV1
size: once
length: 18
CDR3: CTSSQDFREYRGYTEAFF
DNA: TGCACCAGCAGCCAAGATTTCCGGGAGTACAGGGGCTACACTGAAGCTTTCTTT

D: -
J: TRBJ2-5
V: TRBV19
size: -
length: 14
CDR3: CASSVGTYQETQYF
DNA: TGTGCCAGTAGTGTCGGGACTTACCAAGAGACCCAGTACTTC

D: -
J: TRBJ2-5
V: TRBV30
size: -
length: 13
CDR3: CAWSRGGQETQYF
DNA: TGTGCCTGGAGTCGTGGGGGGCAAGAGACCCAGTACTTC

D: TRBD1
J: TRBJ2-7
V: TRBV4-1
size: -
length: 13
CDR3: CASRGTGLYEQYF
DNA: TGCGCCAGCAGGGGGACAGGGTTGTACGAGCAGTACTTC

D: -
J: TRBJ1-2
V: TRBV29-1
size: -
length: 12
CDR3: CSVLSQGEGYTF
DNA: TGCAGCGTTCTTTCCCAGGGCGAGGGCTACACCTTC

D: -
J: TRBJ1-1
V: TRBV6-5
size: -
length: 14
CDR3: CASSRGPEDTEAFF
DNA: TGTGCCAGCAGCAGGGGCCCCGAGGACACTGAAGCTTTCTTT

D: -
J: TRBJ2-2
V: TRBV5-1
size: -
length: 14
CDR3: CASVLLPNTGELFF
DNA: TGCGCCAGCGTCCTCCTCCCGAACACCGGGGAGCTGTTTTTT

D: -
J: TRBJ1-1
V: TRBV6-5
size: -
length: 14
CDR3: CARARGGELTEAFF
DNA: TGTGCCAGGGCCCGAGGAGGTGAGTTGACTGAAGCTTTCTTT

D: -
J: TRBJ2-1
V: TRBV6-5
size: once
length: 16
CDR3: CASSYSTGSDGDEQFF
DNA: TGTGCCAGCAGTTACTCCACAGGGTCGGATGGGGATGAGCAGTTCTTC

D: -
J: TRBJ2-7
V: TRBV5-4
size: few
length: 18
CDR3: CASTQTGHFTSGVYEQYF
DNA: TGTGCCAGCACTCAAACAGGACATTTCACGTCAGGGGTCTACGAGCAGTACTTC

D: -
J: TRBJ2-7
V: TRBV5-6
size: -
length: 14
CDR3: CASSLGAYSYEQYF
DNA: TGTGCCAGCAGCTTGGGGGCCTATTCCTACGAGCAGTACTTC